Listed here are 24 T cell receptor beta chains from one sample, sequenced in a study of blood T cell repertoires in COVID-19. Some clones are missing from TCRdb's copy, which holds only in-frame ones; the method was immunoSEQ multiplex PCR. This sample has around 72,000 clones, with over 75% found just once. The material sequenced was peripheral blood. The receptors here all came from a man in his 70s with active or convalescent COVID-19.

CDR3 sequence reads: CASSLLQGEIYEQYF. CDR3 nucleotide sequence: TGTGCCAGCAGTTTATTACAGGGTGAAATCTACGAGCAGTACTTC. V usage is TRBV28 and J usage is TRBJ2-7, with TRBD1 as a possible D gene (6 bases). Trimming removed 1 base at V and 3 bases at J, with 13 bases between. The V gene's germline CDR1 is MDHEN and CDR2 SYDVKM. CDR3 size: 15 residues.

The rearrangement joins TRBV3-1 (or the pseudogene TRBV3-2) to TRBJ2-1; 10 bases are shared with TRBD2. Germline CDR1 and CDR2: LGHDT and YNNKEL (reference sequence). The CDR3 loop spans 15 amino acids. With 1 base clipped from V and 7 bases from J, the junction kept 4 bases outside the gene matches. The CDR3 loop reads CASSQASGSGNEQFF. CDR3 nucleotide sequence: TGTGCCAGCAGCCAAGCTAGCGGGAGTGGGAATGAGCAGTTCTTC.

This chain links TRBV9 with TRBJ1-6; 7 bases fit TRBD1. The CDR3 sequence is 15 residues long. The trim removed 3 bases at V and 6 bases at J, leaving 6 bases unmatched. Germline V gives CDR1 SGDLS, CDR2 YYNGEE. The CDR3 region is CASSARQGLNSPLHF. CDR3 DNA sequence: TGTGCCAGCAGCGCCCGACAGGGTCTTAATTCACCCCTCCACTTT.

The CDR3 DNA follows: TGTGCCAGCAGCGTAGCTACCGGGGTTAACTATGGCTACACCTTC. This sequence encodes CASSVATGVNYGYTF. The chain links TRBV9 to TRBJ1-2; no definite D call. Germline CDR1 and CDR2: SGDLS and YYNGEE. V shed 0 bases and J shed 1 base, with 10 bases lying between them. This CDR3 spans 15 amino acids.

The gene calls are TRBV30 and TRBJ2-5; maybe TRBD2 (6 bases). This CDR3 comprises 13 residues. The V and J ends lost 3 bases and 3 bases respectively, with 11 bases between them. CDR1 and CDR2 (germline): GTSNPN, SVGIG (reference sequence). The CDR3 sequence is CAWSRDLKETQYF. CDR3 nucleotide sequence: TGTGCCTGGAGCCGGGACTTGAAAGAGACCCAGTACTTC.

V gene TRBV7-9 combines with J gene TRBJ1-2; 10 bases align to TRBD1. The CDR3 sequence is 16 residues long. The V and J ends lost 4 bases and 2 bases, in that order; junction bases with no gene match: 7. The germline gives CDR1 SEHNR, CDR2 FQNEAQ (reference sequence). The CDR3 loop reads CASSSGGQGKNYGYTF. The CDR3 coding sequence is TGTGCCAGCAGCTCAGGGGGACAGGGGAAAAACTATGGCTACACCTTC.

The V and J genes are TRBV10-3 and TRBJ1-1, with 7 bases aligning to TRBD1. Per germline, CDR1 ENHRY and CDR2 SYGVKD. This CDR3 has 14 amino acids. V was clipped by 2 bases and J by 2 bases; unmatched bases: 2. The CDR3 DNA sequence: TGTGCCATCAGTGAGGGGACAGTAAACACTGAAGCTTTCTTT. Its translation: CAISEGTVNTEAFF.

This chain links TRBV7-2 with TRBJ1-1; 12 bases are a match to TRBD1. Trimming at V came to 5 bases and at J to 11 bases, leaving 3 bases not matched to a gene. Germline V gives CDR1 SGHTA, CDR2 FQGNSA. The length of the CDR3 is 12 residues. DNA for the CDR3: TGTGCCAGCAGCCGGGACAGGGGGCTCGCTTTCTTT. Translation gives CASSRDRGLAFF.

The rearrangement joins TRBV12-3 or TRBV12-4 to TRBJ2-1; TRBD1 matches at 7 bases. The CDR3 covers 11 residues. V lost 5 bases to trimming and J lost 10 bases; unmatched junction nucleotides: 2. CDR3: CASSPGQEQFF. DNA for the CDR3: TGTGCCAGCAGTCCGGGACAGGAGCAGTTCTTC.

The chain combines TRBV6-5 with TRBJ2-7; 10 nucleotides agree with TRBD1. The CDR3 consists of 15 residues. The V segment lost 5 bases and the J segment 3 bases; nucleotides outside the gene matches: 7. Germline CDR1 is MNHEY and CDR2 is SVGAGI. CDR3 loop: CASSTSRTGGYEQYF. CDR3 nucleotide sequence: TGTGCCAGCAGTACATCAAGGACAGGGGGCTACGAGCAGTACTTC.

This clone showed up just a few times. V gene TRBV5-5 combines with J gene TRBJ2-1; maybe TRBD1 (5 bases). CDR1 and CDR2 from the germline V gene are SGHKS and YYEKEE (reference sequence). Trimming took 0 bases from V and 6 from J, leaving 16 bases between them. This CDR3 contains 16 residues. The CDR3 spells CASSLEWATGPNEQFF. The CDR3 coding sequence is TGTGCCAGCAGCTTGGAATGGGCTACAGGTCCCAATGAGCAGTTCTTC.

The CDR3 reads CASDGFDIQYF. The CDR3 region has the DNA TGTGCCAGCGACGGGTTTGACATTCAGTACTTC. This sequence joins TRBV2 and TRBJ2-4; D gene ambiguous. CDR3 size: 11 residues. V lost 8 bases to trimming and J lost 8 bases, with 10 bases between them. Germline lookup yields CDR1 SNHLY and CDR2 FYNNEI.

The rearrangement uses TRBV5-6 and TRBJ1-4, with 8 bases lining up with TRBD1. Trimming took 4 bases from V and 7 from J; bases not matched to a gene: 9. The CDR3 consists of 15 residues. Germline values: CDR1 SGHDT, CDR2 YYEEEE. CDR3 in DNA: TGTGCCAGCAGCAACCCGGACAGGGATCGTGAAAAACTGTTTTTT. This encodes CASSNPDRDREKLFF.

This sequence joins TRBV5-1 and TRBJ1-1, with unresolved D. CDR1 is SGHRS and CDR2 is YFSETQ in the germline V gene. V was pared by 4 bases and J by 0 bases, with 7 bases between. The CDR3 consists of 13 residues. In DNA, the CDR3 is TGCGCCAGCAGCCCTACTTTGAACACTGAAGCTTTCTTT. Protein: CASSPTLNTEAFF. Supplemented by reference TRBV5-1 and TRBJ1-1, the full variable domain reads KAGVTQTPRYLIKTRGQQVTLSCSPISGHRSVSWYQQTPGQGLQFLFEYFSETQRNKGNFPGRFSGRQFSNSRSEMNVSTLELGDSALYLCASSPTLNTEAFFGQGTRLTVV.

The V and J genes are TRBV24-1 and TRBJ2-1; TRBD2 matches at 8 bases. This CDR3 is 15 amino acids long. Germline-derived CDR1 and CDR2 are KGHDR and SFDVKD. Trimming took 5 bases from V and 4 from J; bases not matched to a gene: 6. CDR3 DNA sequence: TGTGCCACCAGTGGATTTAGCGGGAATTACAATGAGCAGTTCTTC. This encodes CATSGFSGNYNEQFF.

This chain connects TRBV2 to TRBJ1-2, with TRBD1 matching over 8 bases. The junction had 1 base not matched to a gene; V was cut back by 2 bases and J by 2 bases. The CDR3 has 14 residues. Germline CDR1 reads SNHLY; CDR2 reads FYNNEI. The CDR3 DNA reads TGTGCCAGCAGTGAACAGGGGGCGAACTATGGCTACACCTTC. Its translation: CASSEQGANYGYTF. Variable domain in full (rest from reference TRBV2 and TRBJ1-2): EPEVTQTPSHQVTQMGQEVILRCVPISNHLYFYWYRQILGQKVEFLVSFYNNEISEKSEIFDDQFSVERPDGSNFTLKIRSTKLEDSAMYFCASSEQGANYGYTFGSGTRLTVV.

The chain joins TRBV9 to TRBJ2-7, with TRBD1 identical over 7 bases. V was pared by 3 bases and J by 4 bases, with 7 bases of the junction left unmatched. Per the germline V gene, CDR1 is SGDLS and CDR2 is YYNGEE. The CDR3 has 14 amino acids. The CDR3 DNA reads TGTGCCAGCAGCGAGAGACAGGGTCGGTACGAGCAGTACTTC. The encoded protein is CASSERQGRYEQYF.

This clone was counted a few times. V is TRBV2 and J is TRBJ2-2; the D gene is possibly TRBD2 (5 bases). The CDR3 is 14 amino acids. CDR1 SNHLY and CDR2 FYNNEI come from the germline V gene. Trimming cost V 5 bases and J 1 base, with 8 bases left between them. The CDR3 DNA reads TGTGCCAGCAGTTGGACTGGGAACACCGGGGAGCTGTTTTTT. This translates into CASSWTGNTGELFF.

The V call is TRBV10-3, the J call TRBJ2-3; 7 nucleotides line up with TRBD1. J gave up 4 bases and V 10 bases, and 14 bases lay outside the gene matches. Germline V lookup: CDR1 ENHRY, CDR2 SYGVKD. This CDR3 is built from 15 residues. The CDR3 DNA reads as TGTGCCACCTCCTCGACAGGGATCACCTCAGATACGCAGTATTTT. Translated: CATSSTGITSDTQYF.

In DNA form, the CDR3 reads TGCGCCAGCAGCCTTCAAGGGGCAGGGATCGGTCAGCCCCAGCATTTT. Translating it yields CASSLQGAGIGQPQHF. This chain joins TRBV4-1 and TRBJ1-5; a possible D gene is TRBD1 (5 bases). CDR1 and CDR2 from the germline V gene are MGHRA and YSYEKL. CDR3 length: 16 residues. The germline V and J ends were trimmed by 4 bases and 6 bases, with 19 bases remaining between them.

The CDR3 bases are TGCAGCGTAGCCGGGACAGGGGGTGGTACAGATACGCAGTATTTT. This encodes CSVAGTGGGTDTQYF. The gene calls are TRBV29-1 and TRBJ2-3; 11 bases are a match to TRBD1. Looked up from germline, CDR1 is SQVTM and CDR2 is ANQGSEA. The CDR3 consists of 15 residues. After removal of 6 bases from V and 3 bases from J, the junction contained 8 bases not matched to a gene.

The chain carries TRBV7-9 and TRBJ2-7; a weak D match, TRBD2 (5 bases). V lost 0 bases and J 6 bases, leaving 18 bases between the germline ends. CDR3 length equals 16 residues. From germline, CDR1 is SEHNR and CDR2 FQNEAQ (reference sequence). The CDR3 DNA sequence: TGTGCCAGCAGCTTAGCCCTGTTGAGGGATGTAGGCGAGCAGTACTTC. Its protein is CASSLALLRDVGEQYF.

In this sample, this clone turned up once. The V and J genes are TRBV12-3 or TRBV12-4 and TRBJ2-7; D ambiguous. The CDR3 consists of 12 residues. Trimming left V 5 bases short and J 5 bases short, with 10 bases between. As DNA, the CDR3 is TGTGCCAGCAGTCCCCATGGCAACGAGCAGTACTTC. Amino acids: CASSPHGNEQYF.

The CDR3 spells CAFRDSAEKLFF. CDR3 coding DNA: TGTGCCTTCAGGGACTCGGCAGAAAAACTGTTTTTT. The chain uses TRBV30 and TRBJ1-4, with TRBD1 as a possible D gene (5 bases). Trimming removed 7 bases from V and 8 bases from J, with 14 bases in between. Germline V gene lookup returns CDR1 GTSNPN and CDR2 SVGIG (reference sequence). The CDR3 is 12 residues long.